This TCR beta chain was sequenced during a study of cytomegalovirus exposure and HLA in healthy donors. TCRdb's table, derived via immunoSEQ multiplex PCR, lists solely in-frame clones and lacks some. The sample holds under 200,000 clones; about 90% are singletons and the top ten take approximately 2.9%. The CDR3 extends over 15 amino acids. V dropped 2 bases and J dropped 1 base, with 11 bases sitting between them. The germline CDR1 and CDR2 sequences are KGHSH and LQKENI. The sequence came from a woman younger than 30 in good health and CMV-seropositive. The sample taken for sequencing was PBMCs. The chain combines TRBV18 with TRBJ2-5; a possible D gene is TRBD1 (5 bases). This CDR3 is CASSPGLGLQETQYF. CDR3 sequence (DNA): TGTGCCAGCTCACCAGGGCTGGGGCTCCAAGAGACCCAGTACTTC.